This paragraph covers one T cell receptor (beta chain) sequence. Antigen unknown. The sample comes from a study of cytotoxic CD8 clonotypes in ibrutinib-treated CLL. Study-wide context: Responses: some 25 partial, 2 complete; after median roughly 5.5 years, around 15 stayed remitted, approximately twelve progressed. Response samples were taken after a median of roughly 11 months on treatment, range 6 to 36. Mean yields were about 280,000 productive templates and over 85,000 productive rearrangements per sample.

Sequencing was performed with immunoSEQ multiplex PCR; in TCRdb, only in-frame clones are kept and a portion is missing. The sample has under 200,000 clones, under 90% seen once; the top ten hold about 4.6%. CDR3 length: 11 residues. V was trimmed by 5 bases and J by 9 bases, leaving 14 bases between them. Germline CDR1 and CDR2: DFQATT and SNEGSKA (reference sequence). Study findings and constraints: There were few public clonotypes, and on treatment they contracted or stayed stable.

Sequencing used PBMCs, obtained after 24 months of ibrutinib treatment. The origin of this receptor is a human donor with chronic lymphocytic leukemia. The chain has TRBV20-1 and TRBJ2-7; D call uncertain. CDR3 in amino acids: CSAGPRKRQYF. CDR3 nucleotides: TGCAGTGCTGGGCCCCGAAAGAGGCAGTACTTC.